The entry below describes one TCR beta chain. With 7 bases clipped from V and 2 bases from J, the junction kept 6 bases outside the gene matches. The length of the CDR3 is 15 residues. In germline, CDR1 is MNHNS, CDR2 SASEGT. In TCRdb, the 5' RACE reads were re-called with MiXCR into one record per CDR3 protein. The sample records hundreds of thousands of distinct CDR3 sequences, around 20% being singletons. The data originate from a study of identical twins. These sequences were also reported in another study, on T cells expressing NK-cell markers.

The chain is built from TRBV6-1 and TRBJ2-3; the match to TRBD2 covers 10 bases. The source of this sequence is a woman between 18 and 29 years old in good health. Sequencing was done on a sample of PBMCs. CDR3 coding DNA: TGTGCCAGCACTAAAACTAGCGGGATCACAGATACGCAGTATTTT. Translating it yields CASTKTSGITDTQYF.